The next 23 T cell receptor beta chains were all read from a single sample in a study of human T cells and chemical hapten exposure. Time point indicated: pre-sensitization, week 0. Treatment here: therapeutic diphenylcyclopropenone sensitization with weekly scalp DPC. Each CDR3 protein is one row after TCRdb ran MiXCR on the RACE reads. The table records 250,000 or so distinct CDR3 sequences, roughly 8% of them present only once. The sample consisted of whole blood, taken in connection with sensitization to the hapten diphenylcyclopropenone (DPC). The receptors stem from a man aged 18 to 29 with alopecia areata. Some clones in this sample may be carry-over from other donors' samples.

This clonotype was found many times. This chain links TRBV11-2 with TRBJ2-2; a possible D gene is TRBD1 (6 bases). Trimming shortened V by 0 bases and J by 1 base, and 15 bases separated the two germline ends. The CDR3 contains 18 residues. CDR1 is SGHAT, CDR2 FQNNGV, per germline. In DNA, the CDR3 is TGTGCCAGCAGCTTAGACCCCCGGGACACTTTGAACACCGGGGAGCTGTTTTTT. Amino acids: CASSLDPRDTLNTGELFF.

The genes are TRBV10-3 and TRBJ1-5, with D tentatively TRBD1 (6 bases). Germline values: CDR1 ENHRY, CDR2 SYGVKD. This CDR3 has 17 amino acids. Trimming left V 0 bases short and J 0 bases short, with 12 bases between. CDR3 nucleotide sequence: TGTGCCATCAGTGAGTCGGGGGGGCGCGGTAGCAATCAGCCCCAGCATTTT. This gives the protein CAISESGGRGSNQPQHF.

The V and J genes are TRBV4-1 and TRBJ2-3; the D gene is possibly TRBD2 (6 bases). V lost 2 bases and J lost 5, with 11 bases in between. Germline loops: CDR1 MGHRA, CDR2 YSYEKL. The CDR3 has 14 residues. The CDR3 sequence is CASSQPREVDTQYF. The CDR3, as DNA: TGCGCCAGCAGCCAACCCAGGGAGGTAGATACGCAGTATTTT.

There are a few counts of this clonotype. The CDR3 DNA reads TGCGCCAGCAGCCAACGGACGGGGGGCGAGTCCAAGGACTATGGCTACACCTTC. It yields the protein CASSQRTGGESKDYGYTF. This rearrangement joins TRBV4-1 to TRBJ1-2, with a weak D call TRBD1 (6 bases). This CDR3 is built from 18 residues. The V and J ends lost 2 bases and 3 bases respectively, with 22 bases between them. The germline V gene has CDR1 MGHRA and CDR2 YSYEKL.

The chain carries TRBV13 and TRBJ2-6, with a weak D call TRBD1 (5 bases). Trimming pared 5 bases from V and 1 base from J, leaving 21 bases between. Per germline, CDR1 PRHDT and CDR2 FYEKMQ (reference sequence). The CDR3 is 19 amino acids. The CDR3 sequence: CASSPPTEVDPSGANVLTF. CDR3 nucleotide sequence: TGTGCCAGCAGCCCCCCGACAGAGGTCGACCCATCTGGGGCCAACGTCCTGACTTTC.

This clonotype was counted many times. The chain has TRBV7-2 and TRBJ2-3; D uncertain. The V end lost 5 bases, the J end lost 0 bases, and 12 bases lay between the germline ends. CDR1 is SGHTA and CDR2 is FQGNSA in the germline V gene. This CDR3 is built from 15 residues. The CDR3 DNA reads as TGTGCCAGCAGCCTCCACTACTCTAGCACAGATACGCAGTATTTT. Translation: CASSLHYSSTDTQYF. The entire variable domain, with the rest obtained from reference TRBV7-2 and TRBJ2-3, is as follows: GAGVSQSPSNKVTEKGKDVELRCDPISGHTALYWYRQSLGQGLEFLIYFQGNSAPDKSGLPSDRFSAERTGGSVSTLTIQRTQQEDSAVYLCASSLHYSSTDTQYFGPGTRLTVL.

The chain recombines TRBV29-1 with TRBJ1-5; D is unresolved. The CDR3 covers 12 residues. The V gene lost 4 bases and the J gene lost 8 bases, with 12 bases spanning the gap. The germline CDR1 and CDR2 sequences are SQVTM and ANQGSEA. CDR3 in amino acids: CSVGGAFEPQHF. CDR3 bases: TGCAGCGTTGGTGGAGCCTTTGAGCCCCAGCATTTT.

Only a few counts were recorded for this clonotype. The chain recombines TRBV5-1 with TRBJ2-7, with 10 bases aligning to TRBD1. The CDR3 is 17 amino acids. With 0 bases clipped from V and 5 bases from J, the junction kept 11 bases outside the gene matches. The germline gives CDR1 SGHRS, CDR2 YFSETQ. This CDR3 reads CASSLGSLRDRGHEQYF. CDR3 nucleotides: TGCGCCAGCAGCTTGGGATCGCTCCGGGACAGGGGCCACGAGCAGTACTTC.

This CDR3 is CASSQEQGAGNQPQHF. CDR3 bases: TGTGCCAGCAGCCAAGAGCAGGGGGCAGGCAATCAGCCCCAGCATTTT. The chain has TRBV4-2 and TRBJ1-5; TRBD1 aligns across 8 bases. V was pared by 0 bases and J by 2 bases, with 3 bases of the junction left unmatched. Per germline, CDR1 LGHNA and CDR2 YNFKEQ. This CDR3 spans 16 amino acids.

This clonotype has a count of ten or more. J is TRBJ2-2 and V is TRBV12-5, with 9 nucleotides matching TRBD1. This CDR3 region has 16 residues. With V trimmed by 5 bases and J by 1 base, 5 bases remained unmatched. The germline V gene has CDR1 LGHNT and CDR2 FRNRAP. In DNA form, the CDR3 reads TGTGCTAGTGGTGCACCGGGACAGGGGAACACCGGGGAGCTGTTTTTT. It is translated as CASGAPGQGNTGELFF.

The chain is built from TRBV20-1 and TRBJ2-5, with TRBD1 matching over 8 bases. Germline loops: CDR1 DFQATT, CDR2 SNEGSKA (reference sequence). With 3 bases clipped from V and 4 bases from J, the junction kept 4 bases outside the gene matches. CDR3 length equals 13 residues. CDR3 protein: CSASQTGAETQYF. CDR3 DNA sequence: TGCAGTGCTAGTCAGACAGGGGCAGAGACCCAGTACTTC.

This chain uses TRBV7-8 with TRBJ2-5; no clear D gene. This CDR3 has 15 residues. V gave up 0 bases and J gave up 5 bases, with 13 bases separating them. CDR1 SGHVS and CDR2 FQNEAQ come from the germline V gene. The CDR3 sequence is CASSLARTAKETQYF. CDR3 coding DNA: TGTGCCAGCAGCTTAGCCCGGACGGCTAAGGAGACCCAGTACTTC.

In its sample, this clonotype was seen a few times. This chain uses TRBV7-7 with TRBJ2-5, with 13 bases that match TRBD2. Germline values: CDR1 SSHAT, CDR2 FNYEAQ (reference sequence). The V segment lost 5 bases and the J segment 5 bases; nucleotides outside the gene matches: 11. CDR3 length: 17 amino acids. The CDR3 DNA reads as TGTGCCAGCAGCACTACTAGCGGGGGGGCCCTGAGGGAGACCCAGTACTTC. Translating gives CASSTTSGGALRETQYF. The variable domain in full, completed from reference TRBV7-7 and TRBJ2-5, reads GAGVSQSPRYKVTKRGQDVTLRCDPISSHATLYWYQQALGQGPEFLTYFNYEAQPDKSGLPSDRFSAERPEGSISTLTIQRTEQRDSAMYRCASSTTSGGALRETQYFGPGTRLLVL.

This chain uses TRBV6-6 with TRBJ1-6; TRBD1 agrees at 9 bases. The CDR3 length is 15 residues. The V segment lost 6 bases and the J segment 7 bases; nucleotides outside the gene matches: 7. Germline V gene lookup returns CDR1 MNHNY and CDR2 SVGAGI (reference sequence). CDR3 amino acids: CASRSNRGHNSPLHF. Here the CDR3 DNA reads TGTGCCAGCAGATCTAACAGGGGGCACAATTCACCCCTCCACTTT.

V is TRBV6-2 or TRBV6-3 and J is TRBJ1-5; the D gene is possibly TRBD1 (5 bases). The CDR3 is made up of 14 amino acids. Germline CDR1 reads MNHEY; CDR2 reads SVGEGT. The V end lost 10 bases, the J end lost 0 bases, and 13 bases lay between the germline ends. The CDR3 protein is CATEKGYSNQPQHF. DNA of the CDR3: TGTGCCACCGAGAAGGGGTATAGCAATCAGCCCCAGCATTTT.

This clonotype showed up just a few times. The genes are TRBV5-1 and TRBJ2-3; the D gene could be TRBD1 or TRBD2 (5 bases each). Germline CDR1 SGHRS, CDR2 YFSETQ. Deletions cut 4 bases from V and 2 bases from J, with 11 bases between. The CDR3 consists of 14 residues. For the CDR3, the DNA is TGCGCCAGCAGCGTTAGAGGGGACACAGATACGCAGTATTTT. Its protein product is CASSVRGDTDTQYF.

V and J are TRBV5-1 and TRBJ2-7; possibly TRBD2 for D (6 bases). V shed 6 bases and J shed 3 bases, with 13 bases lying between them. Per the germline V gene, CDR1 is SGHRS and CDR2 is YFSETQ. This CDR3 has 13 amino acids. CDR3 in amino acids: CASKGRSYYEQYV. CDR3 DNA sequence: TGCGCCAGCAAGGGGAGGAGCTACTACGAGCAGTACGTC.

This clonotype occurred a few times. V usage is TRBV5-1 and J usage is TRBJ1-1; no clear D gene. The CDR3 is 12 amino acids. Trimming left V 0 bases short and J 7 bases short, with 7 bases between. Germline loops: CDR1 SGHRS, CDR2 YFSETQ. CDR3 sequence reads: CASSLVHSEAFF. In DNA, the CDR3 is TGCGCCAGCAGCTTGGTTCACAGTGAAGCTTTCTTT.

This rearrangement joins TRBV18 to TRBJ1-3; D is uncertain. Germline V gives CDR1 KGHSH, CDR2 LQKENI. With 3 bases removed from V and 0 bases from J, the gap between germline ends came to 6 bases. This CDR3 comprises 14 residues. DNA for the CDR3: TGTGCCAGCTCACCCGAGGGCTCTGGAAACACCATATATTTT. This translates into CASSPEGSGNTIYF.

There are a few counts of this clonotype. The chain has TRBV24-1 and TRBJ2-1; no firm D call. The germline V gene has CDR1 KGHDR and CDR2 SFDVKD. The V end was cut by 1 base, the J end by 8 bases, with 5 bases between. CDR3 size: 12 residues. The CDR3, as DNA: TGTGCCACCAGTGATTTACGGGATGAGCAGTTCTTC. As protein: CATSDLRDEQFF.

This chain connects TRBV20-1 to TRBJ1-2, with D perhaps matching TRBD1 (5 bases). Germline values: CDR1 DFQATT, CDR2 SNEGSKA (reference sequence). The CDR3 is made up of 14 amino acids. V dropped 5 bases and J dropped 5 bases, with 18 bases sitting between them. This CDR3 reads CSAAGLPWGYGYTF. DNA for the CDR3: TGCAGTGCTGCGGGGCTACCGTGGGGGTATGGCTACACCTTC.

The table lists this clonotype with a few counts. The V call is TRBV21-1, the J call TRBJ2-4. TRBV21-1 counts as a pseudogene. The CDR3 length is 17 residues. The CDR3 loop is CASRFWRRGLAKNIQYF. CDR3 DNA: TGTGCCAGCAGATTCTGGAGAAGGGGGCTTGCCAAAAACATTCAGTACTTC.

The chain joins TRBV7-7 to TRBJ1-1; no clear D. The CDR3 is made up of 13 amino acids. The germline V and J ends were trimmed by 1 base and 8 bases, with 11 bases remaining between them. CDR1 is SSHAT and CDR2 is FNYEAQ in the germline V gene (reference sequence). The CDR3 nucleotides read TGTGCCAGCAGCTTAGGATTACAAACAGAAGCTTTCTTT. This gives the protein CASSLGLQTEAFF.